A single T cell receptor (beta chain) is shown here with its context. Its specificity is unknown. The data are from a study of T cells and Merkel cell carcinoma outcomes. Study outcomes and limitations: Repertoire plus T-cell density reportedly predicted Merkel cell carcinoma outcomes.

With 3 bases removed from V and 10 bases from J, the gap between germline ends came to 13 bases. The CDR3 totals 13 residues. Germline V gene data show CDR1 as MGHRA and CDR2 as YSYEKL. Only in-frame clones appear in the TCRdb table, and some are missing; sequencing was by immunoSEQ multiplex PCR. The sample yields 1,500 to 2,000 clones, 93% seen once. The source material was tumor tissue from Merkel cell carcinoma. This receptor was taken from a human donor with Merkel cell carcinoma. The chain carries TRBV4-1 and TRBJ2-1, with D perhaps matching TRBD1 or TRBD2 (5 bases each). The CDR3 here is CASSQGTNFEQFF. The CDR3 bases are TGCGCCAGCAGCCAGGGGACGAACTTCGAGCAGTTCTTC.